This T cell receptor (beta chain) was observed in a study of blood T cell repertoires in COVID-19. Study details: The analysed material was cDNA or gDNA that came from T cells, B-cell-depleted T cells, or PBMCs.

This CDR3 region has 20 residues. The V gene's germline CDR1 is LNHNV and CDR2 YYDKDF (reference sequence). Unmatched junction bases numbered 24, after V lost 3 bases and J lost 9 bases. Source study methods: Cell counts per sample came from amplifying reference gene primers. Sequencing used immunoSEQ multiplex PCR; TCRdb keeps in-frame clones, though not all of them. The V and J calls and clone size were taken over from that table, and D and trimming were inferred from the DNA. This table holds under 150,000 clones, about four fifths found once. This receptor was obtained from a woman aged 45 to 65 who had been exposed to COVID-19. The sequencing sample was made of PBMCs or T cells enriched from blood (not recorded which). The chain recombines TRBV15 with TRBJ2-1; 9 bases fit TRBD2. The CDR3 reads CATSRVPSLAGEPRPGEQFF. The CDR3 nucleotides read TGTGCCACCAGCAGGGTCCCTTCCTTAGCGGGGGAACCTAGGCCCGGTGAGCAGTTCTTC.